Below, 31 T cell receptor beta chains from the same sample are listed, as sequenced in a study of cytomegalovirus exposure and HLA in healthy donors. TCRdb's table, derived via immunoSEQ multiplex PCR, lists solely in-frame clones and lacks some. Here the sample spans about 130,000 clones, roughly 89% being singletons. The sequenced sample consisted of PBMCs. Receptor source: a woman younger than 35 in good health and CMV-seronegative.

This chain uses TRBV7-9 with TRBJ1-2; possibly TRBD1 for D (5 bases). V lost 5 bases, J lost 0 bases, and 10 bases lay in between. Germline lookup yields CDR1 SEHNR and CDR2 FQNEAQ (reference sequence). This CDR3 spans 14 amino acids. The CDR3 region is CASSQSTANYGYTF. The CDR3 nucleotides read TGTGCCAGCAGCCAGTCGACAGCTAACTATGGCTACACCTTC.

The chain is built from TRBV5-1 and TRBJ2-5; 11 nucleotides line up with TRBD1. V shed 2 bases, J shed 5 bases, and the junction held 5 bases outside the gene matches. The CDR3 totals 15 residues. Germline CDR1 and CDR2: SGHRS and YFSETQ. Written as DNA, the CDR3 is TGCGCCAGCAGCTTAACGGACAGGGGGCGGGAGACCCAGTACTTC. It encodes CASSLTDRGRETQYF.

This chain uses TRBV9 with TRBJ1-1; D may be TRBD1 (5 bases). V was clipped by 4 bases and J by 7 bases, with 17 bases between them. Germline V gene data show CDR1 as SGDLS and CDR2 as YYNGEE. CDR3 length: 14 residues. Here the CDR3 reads CASSRGGATFEAFF. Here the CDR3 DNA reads TGTGCCAGCAGCCGCGGCGGGGCGACCTTTGAAGCTTTCTTT. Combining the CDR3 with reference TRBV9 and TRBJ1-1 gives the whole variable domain DSGVTQTPKHLITATGQRVTLRCSPRSGDLSVYWYQQSLDQGLQFLIQYYNGEERAKGNILERFSAQQFPDLHSELNLSSLELGDSALYFCASSRGGATFEAFFGQGTRLTVV.

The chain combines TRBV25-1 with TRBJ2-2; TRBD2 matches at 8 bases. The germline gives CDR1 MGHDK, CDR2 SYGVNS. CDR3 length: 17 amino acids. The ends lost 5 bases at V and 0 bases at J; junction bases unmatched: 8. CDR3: CASSRATGLANTGELFF. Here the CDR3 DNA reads TGTGCCAGCAGTCGGGCCACGGGACTAGCGAACACCGGGGAGCTGTTTTTT.

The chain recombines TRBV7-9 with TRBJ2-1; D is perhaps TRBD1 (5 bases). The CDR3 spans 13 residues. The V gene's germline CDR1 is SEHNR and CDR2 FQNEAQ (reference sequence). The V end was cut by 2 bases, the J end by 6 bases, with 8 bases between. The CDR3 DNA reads TGTGCCAGCAGCTTACAGGGTATCAATGAGCAGTTCTTC. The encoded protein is CASSLQGINEQFF.

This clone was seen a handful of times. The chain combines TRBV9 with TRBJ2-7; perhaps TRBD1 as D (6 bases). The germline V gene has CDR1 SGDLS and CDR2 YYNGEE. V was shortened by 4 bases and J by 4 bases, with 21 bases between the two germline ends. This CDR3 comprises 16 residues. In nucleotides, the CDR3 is TGTGCCAGCAGCCCTCGTCCCCTAGGGGGTATGTACGAGCAGTACTTC. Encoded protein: CASSPRPLGGMYEQYF.

CDR3 sequence (DNA): TGCGCCAGCAGCTTCCGGGACAGGGCGACCGATGGCTACACCTTC. Protein: CASSFRDRATDGYTF. The chain joins TRBV5-1 to TRBJ1-2; 9 bases line up with TRBD1. J was trimmed by 6 bases and V by 2 bases; bases with no gene match: 8. CDR1 is SGHRS, CDR2 YFSETQ, per germline. The CDR3 has 15 amino acids.

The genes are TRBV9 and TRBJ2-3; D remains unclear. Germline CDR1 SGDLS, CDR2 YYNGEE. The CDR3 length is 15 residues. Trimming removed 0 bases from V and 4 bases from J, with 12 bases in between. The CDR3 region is CASSVGSRFPDTQYF. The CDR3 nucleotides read TGTGCCAGCAGCGTAGGGAGTAGATTCCCAGATACGCAGTATTTT.

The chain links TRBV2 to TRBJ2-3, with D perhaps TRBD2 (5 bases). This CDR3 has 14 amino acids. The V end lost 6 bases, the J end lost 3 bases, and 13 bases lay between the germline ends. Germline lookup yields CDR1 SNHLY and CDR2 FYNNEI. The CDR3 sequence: CASSRMTGTDTQYF. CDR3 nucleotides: TGTGCCAGCAGCCGGATGACGGGGACAGATACGCAGTATTTT.

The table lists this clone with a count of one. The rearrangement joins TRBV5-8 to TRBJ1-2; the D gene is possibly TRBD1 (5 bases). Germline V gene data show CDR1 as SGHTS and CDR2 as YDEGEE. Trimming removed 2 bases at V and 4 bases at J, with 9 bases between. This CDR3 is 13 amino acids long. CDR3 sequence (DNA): TGTGCCAGCAGCTTTGCCGGGGGCTATGGCTACACCTTC. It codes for CASSFAGGYGYTF.

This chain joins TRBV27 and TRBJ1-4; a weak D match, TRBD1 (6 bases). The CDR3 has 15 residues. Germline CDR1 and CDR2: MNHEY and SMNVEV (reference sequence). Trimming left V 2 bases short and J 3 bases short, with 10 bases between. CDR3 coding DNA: TGTGCCAGCAGTTTAGGGGGGGCCCCTAATGAAAAACTGTTTTTT. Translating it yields CASSLGGAPNEKLFF.

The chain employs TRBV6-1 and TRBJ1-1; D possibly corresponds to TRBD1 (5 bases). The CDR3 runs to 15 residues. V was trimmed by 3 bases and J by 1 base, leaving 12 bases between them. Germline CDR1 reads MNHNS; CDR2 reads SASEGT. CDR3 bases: TGTGCCAGCAGTGAGGGGGGTGCTGGGAACACTGAAGCTTTCTTT. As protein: CASSEGGAGNTEAFF.

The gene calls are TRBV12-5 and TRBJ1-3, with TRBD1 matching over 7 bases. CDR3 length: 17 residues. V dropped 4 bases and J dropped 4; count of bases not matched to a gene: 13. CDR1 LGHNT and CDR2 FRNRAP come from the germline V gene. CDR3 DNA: TGTGCTAGTGGTTGGATTAGTAACAGGGGAGGCGGAAACACCATATATTTT. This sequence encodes CASGWISNRGGGNTIYF.

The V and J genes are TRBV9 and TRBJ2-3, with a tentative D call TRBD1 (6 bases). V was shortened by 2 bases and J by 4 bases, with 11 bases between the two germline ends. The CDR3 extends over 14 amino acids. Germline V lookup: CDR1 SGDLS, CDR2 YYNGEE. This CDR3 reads CASSVNRAADTQYF. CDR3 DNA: TGTGCCAGCAGCGTGAACAGGGCAGCAGATACGCAGTATTTT.

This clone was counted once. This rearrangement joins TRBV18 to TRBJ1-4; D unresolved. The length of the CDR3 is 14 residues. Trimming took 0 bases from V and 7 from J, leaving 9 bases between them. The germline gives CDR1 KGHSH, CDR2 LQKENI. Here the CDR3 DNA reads TGTGCCAGCTCACCACCGTACACGGGTGAAAAACTGTTTTTT. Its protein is CASSPPYTGEKLFF.

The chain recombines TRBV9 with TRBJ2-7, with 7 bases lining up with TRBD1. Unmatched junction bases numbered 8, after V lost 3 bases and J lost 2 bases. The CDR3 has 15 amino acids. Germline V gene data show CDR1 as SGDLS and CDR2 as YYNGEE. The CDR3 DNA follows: TGTGCCAGCAGCGCCGGGACAGCCGAAACCTACGAGCAGTACTTC. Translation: CASSAGTAETYEQYF.

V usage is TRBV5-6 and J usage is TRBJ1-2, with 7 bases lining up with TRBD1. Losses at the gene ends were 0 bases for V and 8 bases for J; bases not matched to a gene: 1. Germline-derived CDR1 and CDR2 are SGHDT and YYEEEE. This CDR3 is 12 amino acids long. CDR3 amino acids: CASSLGGGGYTF. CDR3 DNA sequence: TGTGCCAGCAGCTTGGGAGGGGGCGGCTACACCTTC.

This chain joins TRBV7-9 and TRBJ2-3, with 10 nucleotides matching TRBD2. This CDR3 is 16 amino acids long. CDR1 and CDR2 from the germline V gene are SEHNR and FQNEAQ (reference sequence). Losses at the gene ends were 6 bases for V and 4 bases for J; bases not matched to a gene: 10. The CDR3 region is CASRDYSGGPSDTQYF. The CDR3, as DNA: TGTGCCAGCAGGGACTATAGCGGGGGGCCATCAGATACGCAGTATTTT.

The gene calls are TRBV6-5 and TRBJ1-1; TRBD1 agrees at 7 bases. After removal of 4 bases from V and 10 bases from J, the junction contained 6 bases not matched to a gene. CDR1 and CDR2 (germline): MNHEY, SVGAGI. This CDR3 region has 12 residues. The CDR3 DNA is TGTGCCAGCAGTTCTCTTGACAGGGCAGCTTTCTTT. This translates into CASSSLDRAAFF.

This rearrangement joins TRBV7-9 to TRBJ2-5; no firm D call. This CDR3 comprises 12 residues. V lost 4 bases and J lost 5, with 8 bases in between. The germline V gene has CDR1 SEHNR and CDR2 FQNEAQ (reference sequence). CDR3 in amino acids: CASSYIGETQYF. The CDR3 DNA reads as TGTGCCAGCAGCTACATCGGGGAGACCCAGTACTTC.

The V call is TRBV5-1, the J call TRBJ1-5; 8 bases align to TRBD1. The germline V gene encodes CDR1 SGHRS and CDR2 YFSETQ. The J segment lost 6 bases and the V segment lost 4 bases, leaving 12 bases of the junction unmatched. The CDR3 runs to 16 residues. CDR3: CASSPAGQGAGQPQHF. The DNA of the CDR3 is TGCGCCAGCAGCCCAGCGGGCCAGGGGGCAGGTCAGCCCCAGCATTTT.

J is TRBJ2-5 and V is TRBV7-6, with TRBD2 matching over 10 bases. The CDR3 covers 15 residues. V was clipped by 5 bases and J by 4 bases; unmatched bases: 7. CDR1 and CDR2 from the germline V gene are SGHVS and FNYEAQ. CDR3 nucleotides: TGTGCCAGCAGCCTCGGACTAGCGGAAGGAGAGACCCAGTACTTC. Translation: CASSLGLAEGETQYF.

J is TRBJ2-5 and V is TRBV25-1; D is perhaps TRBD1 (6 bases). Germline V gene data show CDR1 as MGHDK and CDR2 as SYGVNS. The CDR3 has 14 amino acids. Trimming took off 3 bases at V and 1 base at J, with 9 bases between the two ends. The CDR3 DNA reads TGTGCCAGCAGTGAGTGGGACACCCAAGAGACCCAGTACTTC. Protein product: CASSEWDTQETQYF.

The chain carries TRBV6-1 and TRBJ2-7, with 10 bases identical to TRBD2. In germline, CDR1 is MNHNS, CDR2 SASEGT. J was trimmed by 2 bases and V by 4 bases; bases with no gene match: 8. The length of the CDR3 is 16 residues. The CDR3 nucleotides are TGTGCCAGCAGTGGGGGGGTTAGCGGGGGGACCTACGAGCAGTACTTC. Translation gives CASSGGVSGGTYEQYF.

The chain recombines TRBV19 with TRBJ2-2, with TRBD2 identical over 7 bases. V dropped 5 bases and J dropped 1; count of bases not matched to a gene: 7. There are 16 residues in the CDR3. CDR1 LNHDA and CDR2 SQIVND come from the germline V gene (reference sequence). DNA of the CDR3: TGTGCCAGTAGTCCCCCGCGGGGGTGGAACACCGGGGAGCTGTTTTTT. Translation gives CASSPPRGWNTGELFF.

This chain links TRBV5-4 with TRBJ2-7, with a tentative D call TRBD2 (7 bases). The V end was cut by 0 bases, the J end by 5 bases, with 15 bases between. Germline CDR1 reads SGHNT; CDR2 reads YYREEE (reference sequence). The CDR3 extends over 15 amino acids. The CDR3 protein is CASSLAWGGANEQYF. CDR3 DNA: TGTGCCAGCAGCTTGGCCTGGGGGGGGGCAAACGAGCAGTACTTC.

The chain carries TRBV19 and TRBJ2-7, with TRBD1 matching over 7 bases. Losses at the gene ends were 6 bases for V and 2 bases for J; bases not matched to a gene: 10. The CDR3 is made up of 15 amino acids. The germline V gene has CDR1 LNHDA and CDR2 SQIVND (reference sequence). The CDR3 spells CASSSWTGLPYEQYF. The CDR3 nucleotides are TGTGCCAGTAGCTCGTGGACAGGTCTTCCCTACGAGCAGTACTTC. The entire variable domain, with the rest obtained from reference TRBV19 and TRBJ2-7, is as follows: DGGITQSPKYLFRKEGQNVTLSCEQNLNHDAMYWYRQDPGQGLRLIYYSQIVNDFQKGDIAEGYSVSREKKESFPLTVTSAQKNPTAFYLCASSSWTGLPYEQYFGPGTRLTVT.

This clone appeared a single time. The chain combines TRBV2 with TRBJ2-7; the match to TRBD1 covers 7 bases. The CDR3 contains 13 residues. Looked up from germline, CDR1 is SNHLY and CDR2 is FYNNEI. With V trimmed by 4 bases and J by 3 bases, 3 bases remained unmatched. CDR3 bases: TGTGCCAGCAGTGGACAGGGAATCTACGAGCAGTACTTC. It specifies CASSGQGIYEQYF.

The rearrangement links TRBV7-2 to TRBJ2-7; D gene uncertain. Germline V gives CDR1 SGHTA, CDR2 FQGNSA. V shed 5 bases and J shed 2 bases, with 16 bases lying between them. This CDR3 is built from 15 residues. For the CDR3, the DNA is TGTGCCAGCAGCCCCCGGTCCATCTCGGCCTACGAGCAGTACTTC. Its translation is CASSPRSISAYEQYF.

The CDR3: CASSSSGTVRGGELFF. CDR3 DNA: TGTGCCAGCAGCTCCTCCGGGACAGTGAGGGGCGGGGAGCTGTTTTTT. The rearrangement uses TRBV9 and TRBJ2-2; 7 bases are shared with TRBD1. Trimming removed 4 bases from V and 7 bases from J; junction bases left unmatched: 13. The CDR3 is 16 residues long. Germline V gives CDR1 SGDLS, CDR2 YYNGEE.

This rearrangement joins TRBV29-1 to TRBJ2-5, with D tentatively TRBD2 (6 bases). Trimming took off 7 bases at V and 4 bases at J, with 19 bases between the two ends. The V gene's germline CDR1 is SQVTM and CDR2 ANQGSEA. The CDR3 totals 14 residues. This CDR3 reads CSAPRAPGVETQYF. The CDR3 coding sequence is TGCAGCGCTCCCCGGGCCCCGGGGGTAGAGACCCAGTACTTC. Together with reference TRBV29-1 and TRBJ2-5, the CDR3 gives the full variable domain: SAVISQKPSRDICQRGTSLTIQCQVDSQVTMMFWYRQQPGQSLTLIATANQGSEATYESGFVIDKFPISRPNLTFSTLTVSNMSPEDSSIYLCSAPRAPGVETQYFGPGTRLLVL.